A single T cell receptor (beta chain) is shown here with its context. Its antigen is undetermined. CDR3 length equals 14 residues. V lost 6 bases and J 2 bases, leaving 11 bases between the germline ends. Per the germline V gene, CDR1 is MNHEY and CDR2 is SVGAGI. These data are taken from a study of post-analysis software for immune sequencing data. Overall study results and limits: The five TRBV segments detected at higher frequency in patients than in controls included TRBV5-6, TRBV5-1 and TRBV20-1.

Unique molecular identifiers were carried by the TCR beta cDNA libraries. T cells numbering 1 to 10 million yielded roughly 500,000 cDNA molecules. TCRdb re-called the PCR reads with MiXCR, one entry per CDR3 protein. The repertoire has over 700,000 distinct CDR3 sequences, roughly 27% of them found once; the top ten carry around 0.55%. Sequences were obtained from blood. V is TRBV6-5 and J is TRBJ1-5; D possibly corresponds to TRBD1 (6 bases). The clonotype was recovered from a girl under 18 with multiple sclerosis. CDR3 sequence reads: CASRKTGRNQPQHF. CDR3 DNA sequence: TGTGCCAGCAGAAAGACAGGACGCAATCAGCCCCAGCATTTT.